This paragraph covers one TCR beta chain sequence. CDR3 length: 17 residues. The germline CDR1 and CDR2 sequences are SGHTA and FQGNSA. The ends were cut back, 2 bases at V and 2 bases at J, with 16 bases in the middle. Roughly 27,000 T cell genomes, or 200 to 250 ng DNA, went into the sorted-subset replicate PCRs. Sequencing used immunoSEQ multiplex PCR; TCRdb keeps in-frame clones, though not all of them. The table has about 2 million clones, 85% to 95% seen once. The data were taken from a study of shared clonotypes between healthy human individuals. The rearrangement links TRBV7-2 to TRBJ1-3, with D possibly matching TRBD1 (5 bases). This TCR was sampled from a man younger than 35 in good health. The sequenced sample was naive CD4+ T cells sorted from blood. Described subset: CD45RA+ positively selected. Here the CDR3 DNA reads TGTGCCAGCAGCTTAATCCATCTCCCGGGGGCTGGAAACACCATATATTTT. Its translation is CASSLIHLPGAGNTIYF.